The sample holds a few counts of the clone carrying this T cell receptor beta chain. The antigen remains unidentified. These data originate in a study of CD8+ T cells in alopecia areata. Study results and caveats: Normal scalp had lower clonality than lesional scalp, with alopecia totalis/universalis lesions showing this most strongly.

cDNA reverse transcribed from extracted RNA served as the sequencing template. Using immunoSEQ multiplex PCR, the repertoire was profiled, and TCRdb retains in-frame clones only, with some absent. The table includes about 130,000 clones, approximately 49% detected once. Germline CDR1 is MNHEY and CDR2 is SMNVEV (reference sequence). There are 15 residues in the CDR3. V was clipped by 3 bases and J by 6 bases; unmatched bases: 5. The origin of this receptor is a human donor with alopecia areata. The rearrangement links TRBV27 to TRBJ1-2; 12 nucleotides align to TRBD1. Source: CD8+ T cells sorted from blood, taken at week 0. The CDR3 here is CASSFGTGGAHGYTF. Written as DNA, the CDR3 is TGTGCCAGCAGTTTCGGGACAGGGGGCGCCCATGGCTACACCTTC.